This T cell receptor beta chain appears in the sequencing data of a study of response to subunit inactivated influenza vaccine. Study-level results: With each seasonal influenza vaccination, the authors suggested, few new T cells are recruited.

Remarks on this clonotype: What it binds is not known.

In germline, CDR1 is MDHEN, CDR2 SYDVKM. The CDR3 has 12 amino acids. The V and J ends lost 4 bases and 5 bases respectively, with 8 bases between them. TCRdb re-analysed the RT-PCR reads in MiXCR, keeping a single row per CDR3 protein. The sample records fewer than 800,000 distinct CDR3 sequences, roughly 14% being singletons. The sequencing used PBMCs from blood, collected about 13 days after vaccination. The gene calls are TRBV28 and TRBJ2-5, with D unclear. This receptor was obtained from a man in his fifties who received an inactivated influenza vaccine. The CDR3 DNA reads TGTGCCAGCAGTTCCTATGTTGAGACCCAGTACTTC. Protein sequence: CASSSYVETQYF. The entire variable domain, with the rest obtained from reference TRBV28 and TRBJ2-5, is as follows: DVKVTQSSRYLVKRTGEKVFLECVQDMDHENMFWYRQDPGLGLRLIYFSYDVKMKEKGDIPEGYSVSREKKERFSLILESASTNQTSMYLCASSSYVETQYFGPGTRLLVL.